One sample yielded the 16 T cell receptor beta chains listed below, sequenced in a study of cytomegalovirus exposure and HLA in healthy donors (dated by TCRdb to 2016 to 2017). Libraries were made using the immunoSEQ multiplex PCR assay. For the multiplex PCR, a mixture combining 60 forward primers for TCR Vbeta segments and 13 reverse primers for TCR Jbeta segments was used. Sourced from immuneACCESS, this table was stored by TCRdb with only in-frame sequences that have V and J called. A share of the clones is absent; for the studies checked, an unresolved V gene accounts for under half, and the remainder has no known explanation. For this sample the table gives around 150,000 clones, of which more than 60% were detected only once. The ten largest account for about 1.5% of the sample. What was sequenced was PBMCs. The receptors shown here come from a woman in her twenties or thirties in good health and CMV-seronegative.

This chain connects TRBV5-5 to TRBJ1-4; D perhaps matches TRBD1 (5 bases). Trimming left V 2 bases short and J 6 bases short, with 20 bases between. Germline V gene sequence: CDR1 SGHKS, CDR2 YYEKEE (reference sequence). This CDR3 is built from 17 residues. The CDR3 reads CASSFGGIKGGYEKLFF. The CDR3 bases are TGTGCCAGCAGCTTCGGGGGAATCAAGGGAGGTTATGAAAAACTGTTTTTT.

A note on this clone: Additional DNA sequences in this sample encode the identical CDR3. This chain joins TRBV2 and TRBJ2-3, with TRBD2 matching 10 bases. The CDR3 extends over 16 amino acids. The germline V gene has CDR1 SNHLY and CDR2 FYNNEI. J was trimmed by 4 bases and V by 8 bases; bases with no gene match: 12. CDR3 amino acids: CASSGGAGGPADTQYF. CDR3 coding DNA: TGTGCCAGCTCCGGGGGAGCGGGGGGGCCGGCAGATACGCAGTATTTT.

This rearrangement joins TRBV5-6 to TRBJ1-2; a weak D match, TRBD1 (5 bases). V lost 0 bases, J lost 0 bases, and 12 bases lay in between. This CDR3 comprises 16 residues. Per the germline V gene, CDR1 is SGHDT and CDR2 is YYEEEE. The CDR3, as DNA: TGTGCCAGCAGCTTGGTACAGGCCCCGCCTAACTATGGCTACACCTTC. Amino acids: CASSLVQAPPNYGYTF. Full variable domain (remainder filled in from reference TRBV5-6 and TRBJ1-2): DAGVTQSPTHLIKTRGQQVTLRCSPKSGHDTVSWYQQALGQGPQFIFQYYEEEERQRGNFPDRFSGHQFPNYSSELNVNALLLGDSALYLCASSLVQAPPNYGYTFGSGTRLTVV.

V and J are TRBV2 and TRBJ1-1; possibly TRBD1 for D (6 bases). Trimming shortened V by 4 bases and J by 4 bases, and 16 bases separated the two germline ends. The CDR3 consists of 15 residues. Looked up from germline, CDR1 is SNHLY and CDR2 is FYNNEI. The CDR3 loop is CASSARGRAGTEAFF. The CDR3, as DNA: TGTGCCAGCAGTGCGCGGGGGCGCGCGGGCACTGAAGCTTTCTTT.

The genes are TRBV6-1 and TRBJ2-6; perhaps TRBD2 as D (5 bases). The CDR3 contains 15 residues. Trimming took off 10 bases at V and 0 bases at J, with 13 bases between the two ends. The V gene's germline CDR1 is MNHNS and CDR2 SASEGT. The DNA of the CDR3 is TGTGCCACCGGAGGTATAATCTCTGGGGCCAACGTCCTGACTTTC. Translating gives CATGGIISGANVLTF.

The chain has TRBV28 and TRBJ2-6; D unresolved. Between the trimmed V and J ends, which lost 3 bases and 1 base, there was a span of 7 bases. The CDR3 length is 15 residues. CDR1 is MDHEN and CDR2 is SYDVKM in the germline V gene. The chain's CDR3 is CASSLELSGANVLTF. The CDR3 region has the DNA TGTGCCAGCAGTTTGGAGCTTTCTGGGGCCAACGTCCTGACTTTC.

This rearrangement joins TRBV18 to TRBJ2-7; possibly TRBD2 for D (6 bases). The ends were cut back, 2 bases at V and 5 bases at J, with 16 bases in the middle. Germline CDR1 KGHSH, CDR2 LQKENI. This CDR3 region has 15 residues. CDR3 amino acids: CASSPGGDRGHEQYF. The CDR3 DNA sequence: TGTGCCAGCTCACCAGGCGGGGACCGCGGGCACGAGCAGTACTTC.

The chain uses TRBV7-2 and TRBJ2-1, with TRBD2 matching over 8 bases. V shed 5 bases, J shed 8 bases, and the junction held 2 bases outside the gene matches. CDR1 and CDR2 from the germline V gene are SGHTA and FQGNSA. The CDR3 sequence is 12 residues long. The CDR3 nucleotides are TGTGCCAGCAGCAGAGCGGGGGATGAGCAGTTCTTC. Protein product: CASSRAGDEQFF.

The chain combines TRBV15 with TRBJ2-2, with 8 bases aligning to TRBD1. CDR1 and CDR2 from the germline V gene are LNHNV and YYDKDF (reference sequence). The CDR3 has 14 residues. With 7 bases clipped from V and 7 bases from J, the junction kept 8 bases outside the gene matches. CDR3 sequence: CATTPGQANGELFF. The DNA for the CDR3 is TGTGCCACCACACCGGGACAGGCTAACGGGGAGCTGTTTTTT. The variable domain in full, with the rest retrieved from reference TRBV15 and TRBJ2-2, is DAMVIQNPRYQVTQFGKPVTLSCSQTLNHNVMYWYQQKSSQAPKLLFHYYDKDFNNEADTPDNFQSRRPNTSFCFLDIRSPGLGDTAMYLCATTPGQANGELFFGEGSRLTVL.

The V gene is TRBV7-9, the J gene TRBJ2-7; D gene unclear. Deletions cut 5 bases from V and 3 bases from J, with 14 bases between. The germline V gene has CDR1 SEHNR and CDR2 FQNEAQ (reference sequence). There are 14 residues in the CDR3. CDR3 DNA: TGTGCCAGCAGCCCTTCGAGGAAAGACTACGAGCAGTACTTC. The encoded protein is CASSPSRKDYEQYF.

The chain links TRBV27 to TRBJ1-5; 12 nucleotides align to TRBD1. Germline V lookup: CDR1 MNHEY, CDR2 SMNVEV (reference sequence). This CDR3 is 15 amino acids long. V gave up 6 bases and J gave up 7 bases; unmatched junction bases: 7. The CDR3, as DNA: TGTGCCAGCAGGCCCGGGACAGGGGGCGGACAGCCCCAGCATTTT. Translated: CASRPGTGGGQPQHF.

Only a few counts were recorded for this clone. The CDR3, as DNA: TGTGCTAGTGGACAGGGGACCGGGGAGCTGTTTTTT. Its translation is CASGQGTGELFF. V gene TRBV12-5 combines with J gene TRBJ2-2, with 7 bases that match TRBD1. Germline V lookup: CDR1 LGHNT, CDR2 FRNRAP. Unmatched junction bases numbered 0, after V lost 6 bases and J lost 5 bases. The CDR3 length is 12 residues.

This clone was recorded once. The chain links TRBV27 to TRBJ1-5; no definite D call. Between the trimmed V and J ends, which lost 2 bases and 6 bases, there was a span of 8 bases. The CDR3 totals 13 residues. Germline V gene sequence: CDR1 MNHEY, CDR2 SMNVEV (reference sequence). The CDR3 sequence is CASSLSGSQPQHF. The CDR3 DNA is TGTGCCAGCAGTTTAAGCGGGAGTCAGCCCCAGCATTTT.

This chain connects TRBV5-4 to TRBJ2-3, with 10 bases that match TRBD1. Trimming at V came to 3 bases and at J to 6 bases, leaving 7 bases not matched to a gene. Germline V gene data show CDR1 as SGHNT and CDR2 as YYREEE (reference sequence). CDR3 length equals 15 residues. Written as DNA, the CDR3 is TGTGCCAGCAGCTCGGGACAGGGGATGCTGGATACGCAGTATTTT. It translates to CASSSGQGMLDTQYF.

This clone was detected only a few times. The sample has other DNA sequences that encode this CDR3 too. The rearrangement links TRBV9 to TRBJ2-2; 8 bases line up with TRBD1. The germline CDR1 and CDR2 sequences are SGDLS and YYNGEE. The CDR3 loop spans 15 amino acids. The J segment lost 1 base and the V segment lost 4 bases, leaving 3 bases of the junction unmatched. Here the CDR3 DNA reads TGTGCCAGCAGCCCCGGGACAGGGAACACCGGGGAGCTGTTTTTT. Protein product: CASSPGTGNTGELFF.

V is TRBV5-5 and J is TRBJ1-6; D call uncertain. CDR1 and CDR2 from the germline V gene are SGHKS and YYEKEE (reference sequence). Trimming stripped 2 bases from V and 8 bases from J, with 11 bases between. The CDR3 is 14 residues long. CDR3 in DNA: TGTGCCAGCAGCTTTCAGTTCCTGGATTCACCCCTCCACTTT. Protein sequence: CASSFQFLDSPLHF.